The rows below give T cell receptor beta chains drawn from one sample of a study of cytomegalovirus exposure and HLA in healthy donors. The assay was immunoSEQ multiplex PCR, and TCRdb's table has in-frame clones only and misses some. The table lists around 100,000 clones, approximately 72% of them singletons, with 13% to 15% in the top ten. The sequenced sample was PBMCs. All receptors derive from a male donor in good health and CMV-seropositive. CDR3s include the opening cysteine and the closing phenylalanine or tryptophan. The D gene is left open where the match is weak. Not all rows give a size; the values are once, few, many and, for expanded clones, a class.

d_gene	abundance	v_gene	j_gene	CDR3nt	CDR3aa
TRBD1	-	TRBV9	TRBJ2-7	TGTGCCAGCAGCGTAGGCGGACAGGGGGCAGGCGAGCAGTACTTC	CASSVGGQGAGEQYF
-	-	TRBV28	TRBJ1-2	TGTGCCAGCAGGGACTCCCGGGTTAACTATGGCTACACCTTC	CASRDSRVNYGYTF
-	-	TRBV4-3	TRBJ2-1	TGCGCCAGCAGCCATACGGGGAATGAGCAGTTCTTC	CASSHTGNEQFF
-	-	TRBV2	TRBJ1-3	TGTGCCAGCAGTGGTCGAGGGGGGGAACCCAACACCATATATTTT	CASSGRGGEPNTIYF
TRBD1	-	TRBV5-1	TRBJ2-2	TGCGCCAGCAGCTCGGACAGGGGGCAGGACACCGGGGAGCTGTTTTTT	CASSSDRGQDTGELFF
-	-	TRBV6-5	TRBJ1-1	TGTGCCAGCAGTTCTAGGGGCGGGAACACTGAAGCTTTCTTT	CASSSRGGNTEAFF
-	few	TRBV7-3	TRBJ2-3	TGTGCCAGCAGCTTATCGGGAGATACGCAGTATTTT	CASSLSGDTQYF
-	-	TRBV11-3	TRBJ2-3	TGTGCCAGCAGCTTGGGCACATTAAGCACAGATACGCAGTATTTT	CASSLGTLSTDTQYF
TRBD1	-	TRBV7-2	TRBJ1-5	TGTGCCAGCAGCGGACAGGGAGCGCCCCAGCATTTT	CASSGQGAPQHF
TRBD1	-	TRBV2	TRBJ1-3	TGTGCCAGCAGTGTAAGGCAGGGGGTCGGCTCTGGAAACACCATATATTTT	CASSVRQGVGSGNTIYF
-	-	TRBV10-3	TRBJ2-1	TGTGCCATCAGAGATATTCCAGGCGGGACTAATGAGCAGTTCTTC	CAIRDIPGGTNEQFF
-	-	TRBV27	TRBJ1-1	TGTGCCAGCAGTTCGAGGAGGAACACTGAAGCTTTCTTT	CASSSRRNTEAFF
-	-	TRBV5-6	TRBJ2-7	TGTGCCAGCAGCTTGGTTAGTCGAGCCGATAGGAGAGTTTACGAGCAGTACTTC	CASSLVSRADRRVYEQYF
-	-	TRBV4-2	TRBJ1-6	TGTGCCAGCAGCCTAAGCGCAGGGCTTTATTCACCCCTCCACTTT	CASSLSAGLYSPLHF
-	once	TRBV4-2	TRBJ1-5	TGTGCCAGCAGCCAAGAGGAGACGAGCAATCAGCCCCAGCATTTT	CASSQEETSNQPQHF
TRBD1	once	TRBV6-6	TRBJ1-3	TGTGCCAGCAGTCAGAGGGACAGGGGAAACACCATATATTTT	CASSQRDRGNTIYF
TRBD1	-	TRBV7-2	TRBJ1-2	TGTGCCAGCAGCTTGAGGACAGGGCCCTATGGCTACACCTTC	CASSLRTGPYGYTF
TRBD1	-	TRBV10-3	TRBJ1-2	TGTGCCATCAGGGCCGGGGACAGGGGGAACTATGGCTACACCTTC	CAIRAGDRGNYGYTF
TRBD1	-	TRBV5-1	TRBJ1-2	TGCGCCAGCAGCTTGGCCCTGACAGGGAAAGCTTATGGCTACACCTTC	CASSLALTGKAYGYTF
TRBD2	few	TRBV4-1	TRBJ2-6	TGCGCCAGCAGCCAAGGGGATGGCGGGGGGCGAGGTGGGGCCAACGTCCTGACTTTC	CASSQGDGGGRGGANVLTF
-	-	TRBV11-3	TRBJ2-2	TGTGCCAGCTCACTGCGGGGTACCGGGGAGCTGTTTTTT	CASSLRGTGELFF
TRBD1	once	TRBV29-1	TRBJ1-6	TGCAGCGTGACCGGGACAGGGGATTCACCCCTCCACTTT	CSVTGTGDSPLHF
-	-	TRBV25-1	TRBJ2-2	TGTGCCAGCAGTGGAAGGGGAACCGGGGAGCTGTTTTTT	CASSGRGTGELFF
-	-	TRBV7-2	TRBJ1-5	TGTGCCAGCAGCTCCCAGGAGGGCGGCAATCAGCCCCAGCATTTT	CASSSQEGGNQPQHF
-	-	TRBV5-6	TRBJ1-3	TGTGCCAGCAGCTCCTACTCTGGAAACACCATATATTTT	CASSSYSGNTIYF
-	-	TRBV5-6	TRBJ2-1	TGTGCCAGCAGCTTGAGACAGCTAGTTAACAATGAGCAGTTCTTC	CASSLRQLVNNEQFF
-	-	TRBV7-9	TRBJ2-7	TGTGCCAGCAGCTTAGGCCTCCGGTCCGAGCAGTACTTC	CASSLGLRSEQYF
-	few	TRBV5-4	TRBJ2-7	TGTGCCAGCAGCCTCGGGACCCAGGGGCCCTACGAGCAGTACTTC	CASSLGTQGPYEQYF